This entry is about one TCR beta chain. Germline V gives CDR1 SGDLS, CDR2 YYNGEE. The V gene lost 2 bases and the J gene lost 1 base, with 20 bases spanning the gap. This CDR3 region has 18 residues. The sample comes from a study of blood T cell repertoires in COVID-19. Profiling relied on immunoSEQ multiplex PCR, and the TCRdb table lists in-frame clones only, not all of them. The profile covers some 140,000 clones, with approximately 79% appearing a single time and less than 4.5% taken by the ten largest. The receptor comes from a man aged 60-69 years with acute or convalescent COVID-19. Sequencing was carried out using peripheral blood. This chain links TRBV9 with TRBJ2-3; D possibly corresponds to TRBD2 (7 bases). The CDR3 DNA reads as TGTGCCAGCAGCGTGGGGGGCGGGGGCGACATACGCACAGATACGCAGTATTTT. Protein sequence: CASSVGGGGDIRTDTQYF.